What follows are 10 T cell receptor beta chains derived from one specimen sequenced in a study of blood T cell repertoires in COVID-19. Generated by immunoSEQ multiplex PCR, the TCRdb table keeps only in-frame clones and is missing some. The sample carries roughly 100,000 clones, roughly 87% recorded once. Specimen: peripheral blood. The receptor source for this set is a human donor in a cohort sampled during active COVID-19.

Notes on this clone: The sample holds other DNA sequences that translate to the same CDR3. As DNA, the CDR3 is TGTGCCAGCAGCGTAGGCAGGGGCTATGGCTACACCTTC. Its protein is CASSVGRGYGYTF. V usage is TRBV9 and J usage is TRBJ1-2; the D gene is possibly TRBD1 (6 bases). The CDR3 spans 13 residues. V was trimmed by 0 bases and J by 4 bases, leaving 7 bases between them. Germline V lookup: CDR1 SGDLS, CDR2 YYNGEE.

V gene TRBV7-9 combines with J gene TRBJ2-4; 8 bases agree with TRBD1. The CDR3 covers 16 residues. V lost 2 bases to trimming and J lost 2 bases; unmatched junction nucleotides: 5. Germline assignment: CDR1 SEHNR and CDR2 FQNEAQ (reference sequence). The CDR3 sequence is CASSLTTGGPKNIQYF. In DNA, the CDR3 is TGTGCCAGCAGCTTAACCACAGGGGGACCCAAAAACATTCAGTACTTC.

The chain combines TRBV6-2 or TRBV6-3 with TRBJ2-7; D call uncertain. The CDR3 runs 12 residues. CDR1 and CDR2 (germline): MNHEY, SVGEGT. V lost 0 bases and J 6 bases, leaving 6 bases between the germline ends. The CDR3 sequence: CASSYSTREQYF. The DNA of the CDR3 is TGTGCCAGCAGTTACTCGACTCGCGAGCAGTACTTC.

The chain combines TRBV7-8 with TRBJ2-1, with a tentative D call TRBD1 (6 bases). CDR1 is SGHVS, CDR2 FQNEAQ, per germline. Trimming took off 5 bases at V and 4 bases at J, with 15 bases between the two ends. The CDR3 covers 15 residues. The CDR3 loop reads CASSITGKAYNEQFF. The CDR3 DNA is TGTGCCAGCAGCATTACAGGGAAAGCTTACAATGAGCAGTTCTTC.

This clone was observed a few times. The chain carries TRBV28 and TRBJ1-3; no reliable D call. The CDR3 contains 13 residues. Trimming pared 2 bases from V and 3 bases from J, leaving 5 bases between. Germline V gene data show CDR1 as MDHEN and CDR2 as SYDVKM. CDR3 sequence reads: CASSLIRGNTIYF. The CDR3 DNA is TGTGCCAGCAGTTTAATCCGTGGAAACACCATATATTTT.

The CDR3 bases are TGCGCCAGCAGCTTGAGTAGCGGGAGGGCAGATACGCAGTATTTT. Protein product: CASSLSSGRADTQYF. The chain joins TRBV5-1 to TRBJ2-3; TRBD2 matches 11 bases. There are 15 residues in the CDR3. Losses at the gene ends were 1 base for V and 4 bases for J; bases not matched to a gene: 2. Germline CDR1 SGHRS, CDR2 YFSETQ.

The chain links TRBV5-4 to TRBJ2-1, with 8 bases fitting TRBD2. The CDR3 is 13 amino acids. V trimming: 4 bases; J trimming: 14 bases; junction bases outside the gene matches: 11. Germline V gives CDR1 SGHNT, CDR2 YYREEE (reference sequence). In DNA, the CDR3 is TGTGCCAGCAGCCTCGTAACGGAGCGGGAGAAGTTCTTC. Its translation is CASSLVTEREKFF.

This rearrangement joins TRBV13 to TRBJ2-1, with D maybe TRBD2 (6 bases). Trimming cost V 0 bases and J 4 bases, with 13 bases left between them. Germline loops: CDR1 PRHDT, CDR2 FYEKMQ (reference sequence). This CDR3 spans 16 amino acids. The CDR3 nucleotides are TGTGCCAGCAGCTTAGGACTAGCTATGGGGTACAATGAGCAGTTCTTC. Translated: CASSLGLAMGYNEQFF.

In DNA form, the CDR3 reads TGTGCCAGTAGTACCCCCGACTCATCCAGCTCCTACAATGAGCAGTTCTTC. This encodes CASSTPDSSSSYNEQFF. The rearrangement uses TRBV19 and TRBJ2-1; D ambiguous. There are 17 residues in the CDR3. The germline V and J ends were trimmed by 4 bases and 0 bases, with 16 bases remaining between them. Germline values: CDR1 LNHDA, CDR2 SQIVND (reference sequence).

The chain employs TRBV5-8 and TRBJ2-1, with D possibly being TRBD2 (6 bases). With 4 bases removed from V and 0 bases from J, the gap between germline ends came to 14 bases. The CDR3 sequence is 16 residues long. The germline V gene encodes CDR1 SGHTS and CDR2 YDEGEE. The CDR3 is CASSQEGTYSYNEQFF. The CDR3 DNA sequence: TGTGCCAGCAGCCAAGAAGGGACTTACTCCTACAATGAGCAGTTCTTC.